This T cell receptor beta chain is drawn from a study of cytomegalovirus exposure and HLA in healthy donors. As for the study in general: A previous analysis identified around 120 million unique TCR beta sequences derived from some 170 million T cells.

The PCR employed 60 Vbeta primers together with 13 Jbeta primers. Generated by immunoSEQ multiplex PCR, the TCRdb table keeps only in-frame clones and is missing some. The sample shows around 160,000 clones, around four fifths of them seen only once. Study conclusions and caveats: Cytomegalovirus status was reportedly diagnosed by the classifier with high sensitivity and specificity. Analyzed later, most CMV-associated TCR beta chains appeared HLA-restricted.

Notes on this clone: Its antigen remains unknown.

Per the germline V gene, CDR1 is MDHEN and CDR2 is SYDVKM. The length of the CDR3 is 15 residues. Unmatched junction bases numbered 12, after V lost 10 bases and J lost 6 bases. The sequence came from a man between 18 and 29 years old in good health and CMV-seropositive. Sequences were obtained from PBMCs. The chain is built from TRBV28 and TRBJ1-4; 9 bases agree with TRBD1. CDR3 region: CATLPLQGAHEKLFF. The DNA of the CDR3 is TGTGCCACCCTCCCGCTACAGGGGGCGCATGAAAAACTGTTTTTT.